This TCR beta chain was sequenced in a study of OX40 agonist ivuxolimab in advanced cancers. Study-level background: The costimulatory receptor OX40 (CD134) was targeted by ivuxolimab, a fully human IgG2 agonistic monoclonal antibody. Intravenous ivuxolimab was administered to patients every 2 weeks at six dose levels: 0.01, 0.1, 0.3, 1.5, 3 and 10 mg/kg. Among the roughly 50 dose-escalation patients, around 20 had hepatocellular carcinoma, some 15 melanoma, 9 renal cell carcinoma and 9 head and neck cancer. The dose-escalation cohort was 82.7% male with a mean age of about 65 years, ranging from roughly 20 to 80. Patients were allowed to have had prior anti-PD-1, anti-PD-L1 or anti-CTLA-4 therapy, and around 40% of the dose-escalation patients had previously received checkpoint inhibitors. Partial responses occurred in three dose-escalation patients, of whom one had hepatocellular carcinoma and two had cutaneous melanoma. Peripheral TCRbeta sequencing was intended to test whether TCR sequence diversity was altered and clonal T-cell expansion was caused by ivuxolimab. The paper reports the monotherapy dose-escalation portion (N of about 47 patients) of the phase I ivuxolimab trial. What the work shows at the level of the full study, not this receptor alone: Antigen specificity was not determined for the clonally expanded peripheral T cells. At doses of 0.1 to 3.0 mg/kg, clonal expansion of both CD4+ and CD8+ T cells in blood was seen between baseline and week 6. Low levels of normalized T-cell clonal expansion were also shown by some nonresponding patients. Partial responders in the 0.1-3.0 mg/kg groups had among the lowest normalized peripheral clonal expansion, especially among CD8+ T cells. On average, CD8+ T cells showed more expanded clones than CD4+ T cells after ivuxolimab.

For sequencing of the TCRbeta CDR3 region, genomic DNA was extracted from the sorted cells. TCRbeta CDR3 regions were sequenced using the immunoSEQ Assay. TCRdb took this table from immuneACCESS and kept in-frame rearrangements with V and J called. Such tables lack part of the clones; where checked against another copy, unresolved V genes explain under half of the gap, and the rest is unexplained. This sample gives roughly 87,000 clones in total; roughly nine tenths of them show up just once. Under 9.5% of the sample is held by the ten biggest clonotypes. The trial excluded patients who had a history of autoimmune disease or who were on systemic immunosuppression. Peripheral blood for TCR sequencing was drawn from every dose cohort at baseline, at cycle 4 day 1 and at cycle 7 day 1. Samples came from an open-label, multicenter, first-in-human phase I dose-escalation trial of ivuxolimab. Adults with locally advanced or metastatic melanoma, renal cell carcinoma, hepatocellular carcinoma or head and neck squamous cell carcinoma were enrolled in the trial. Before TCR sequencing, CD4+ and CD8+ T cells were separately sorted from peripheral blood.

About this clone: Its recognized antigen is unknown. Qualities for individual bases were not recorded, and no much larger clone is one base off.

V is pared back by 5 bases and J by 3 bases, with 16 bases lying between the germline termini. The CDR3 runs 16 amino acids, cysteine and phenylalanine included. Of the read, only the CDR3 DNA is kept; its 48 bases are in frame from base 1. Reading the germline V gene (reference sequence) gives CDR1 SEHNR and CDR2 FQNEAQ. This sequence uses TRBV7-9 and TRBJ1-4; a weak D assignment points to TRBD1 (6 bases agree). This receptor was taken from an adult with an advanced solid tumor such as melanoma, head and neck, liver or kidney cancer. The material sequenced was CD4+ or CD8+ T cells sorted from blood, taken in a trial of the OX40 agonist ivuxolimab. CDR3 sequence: CASSTGGGTSNEKLFF. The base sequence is TGTGCCAGCAGCACCGGAGGGGGGACATCTAATGAAAAACTGTTTTTT.